These T cell receptor beta chains were read from a single sample in a study of T cells in tuberculosis. Assay used: immunoSEQ multiplex PCR; TCRdb lists only in-frame clones, some missing. The sample yields about 10,000 clones, approximately 94% seen once. The sequenced sample consisted of PBMCs. These TCRs come from an adult with tuberculosis. The CDR3 runs from the conserved cysteine through the conserved F or W. The order of the fields is J gene, V gene, D gene, clone size, CDR3 protein, CDR3 DNA. D genes are given only for firm matches. The size of a clone is reported for some rows only, either as once, few or many, or as a class for expanded clones.

>TRBJ2-1|TRBV9|TRBD2|NA
CASSHPGLAGDWGSYNEQFF
TGTGCCAGCAGCCATCCGGGACTAGCGGGAGATTGGGGGTCCTACAATGAGCAGTTCTTC
>TRBJ2-7|TRBV7-6|NA|few
CAVGGSYEQYF
TGTGCCGTAGGAGGTTCCTACGAGCAGTACTTC
>TRBJ2-1|TRBV5-1|TRBD1|NA
CASSFRVIQGTGNEQFF
TGCGCCAGCAGCTTCCGAGTAATACAGGGGACGGGCAATGAGCAGTTCTTC
>TRBJ2-5|TRBV27|NA|NA
CASSEPGETQYF
TGTGCCAGCAGCGAGCCAGGCGAGACCCAGTACTTC
>TRBJ2-7|TRBV4-2|TRBD1|NA
CASSRGGQGVGEQYF
TGTGCCAGCAGCCGAGGGGGACAGGGGGTCGGTGAGCAGTACTTC
>TRBJ1-1|TRBV2|NA|NA
CASSPHEEAFF
TGTGCCAGCAGTCCCCACGAGGAAGCTTTCTTT
>TRBJ2-4|TRBV30|NA|NA
CAWSTGAKNIQYF
TGTGCCTGGAGTACGGGGGCCAAAAACATTCAGTACTTC
>TRBJ1-3|TRBV30|NA|NA
CAWSSPRSTLGNTIYF
TGTGCCTGGAGCTCACCCCGCAGTACGTTAGGAAACACCATATATTTT
>TRBJ1-1|TRBV5-1|TRBD1|NA
CASSWGQDYTEAFF
TGCGCCAGCAGCTGGGGACAGGACTACACTGAAGCTTTCTTT
>TRBJ2-7|TRBV28|TRBD2|NA
CASSLFAGGPYEQYF
TGTGCCAGCAGTTTATTTGCGGGAGGGCCGTACGAGCAGTACTTC
>TRBJ2-1|TRBV7-9|NA|NA
CASSFWGASGYNEQFF
TGTGCCAGCAGCTTCTGGGGGGCTAGCGGCTACAATGAGCAGTTCTTC
>TRBJ1-2|TRBV21-1|NA|once
CASSKVCGSNYDYGYTF
TGTGCCAGCAGCAAAGTCTGCGGCAGCAACTACGATTATGGCTACACCTTC
>TRBJ1-2|TRBV6-5|NA|NA
CASSYSWGYFGYTF
TGTGCCAGCAGTTACTCATGGGGCTATTTCGGCTACACCTTC
>TRBJ1-2|TRBV5-1|NA|NA
CASSTTTDRNGYTF
TGCGCCAGCAGCACAACAACCGACAGAAATGGCTACACCTTC
>TRBJ2-5|TRBV25-1|NA|NA
CASTRGGAEETQYF
TGTGCCAGCACCCGAGGGGGGGCAGAAGAGACCCAGTACTTC
>TRBJ1-2|TRBV15|TRBD1|once
CATSEADRGNLYGYTF
TGTGCCACCAGCGAAGCCGACAGGGGCAACCTCTATGGCTACACCTTC
>TRBJ2-1|TRBV10-1|NA|NA
CASSEFGTGTGGDEQFF
TGCGCCAGCAGTGAGTTCGGTACTGGGACCGGGGGTGATGAGCAGTTCTTC
>TRBJ2-1|TRBV27|TRBD1|NA
CASSRRDSVDEQFF
TGTGCCAGCAGCCGCCGGGACAGCGTGGATGAGCAGTTCTTC
>TRBJ2-7|TRBV19|TRBD2|NA
CASSEIAGFSSYEQYF
TGTGCCAGTAGTGAGATAGCGGGATTTAGCTCCTACGAGCAGTACTTC
>TRBJ1-4|TRBV6-6|NA|NA
CASSYSGALNEKLFF
TGTGCCAGCAGTTACTCGGGGGCTCTTAATGAAAAACTGTTTTTT
>TRBJ2-1|TRBV29-1|NA|NA
CSVSGSYNEQFF
TGCAGCGTTTCGGGCTCCTACAATGAGCAGTTCTTC
>TRBJ2-5|TRBV4-2|TRBD2|NA
CASSQPGLRGETQYF
TGTGCCAGCAGCCAGCCGGGACTACGGGGGGAGACCCAGTACTTC
>TRBJ2-1|TRBV20-1|NA|NA
CSANSNNEQFF
TGCAGTGCTAACAGTAACAATGAGCAGTTCTTC
>TRBJ1-2|TRBV4-1|NA|NA
CASSQLPIHVGRRFYYGYTF
TGCGCCAGCAGCCAACTACCTATCCATGTCGGCAGGCGTTTTTACTATGGCTACACCTTC
>TRBJ1-1|TRBV6-1|NA|NA
CASSDTGNTEAFF
TGTGCCAGCAGTGACACCGGGAACACTGAAGCTTTCTTT
>TRBJ2-3|TRBV6-5|NA|NA
CASSYLQAPRQYF
TGTGCCAGCAGTTACTTACAGGCCCCTAGGCAGTATTTT
>TRBJ1-2|TRBV7-2|NA|NA
CASRRPTNYGYTF
TGTGCCAGCAGGAGGCCAACTAACTATGGCTACACCTTC
>TRBJ2-7|TRBV5-1|NA|NA
CASSLNTGYEQYF
TGCGCCAGCAGCTTAAACACAGGGTACGAGCAGTACTTC
>TRBJ2-3|TRBV30|TRBD2|NA
CAWNPGTSGRTDTQYF
TGTGCCTGGAACCCCGGGACTAGCGGGAGGACAGATACGCAGTATTTT
>TRBJ1-5|TRBV15|NA|NA
CATSRDINSNQPQHF
TGTGCCACCAGCAGAGATATAAATAGCAATCAGCCCCAGCATTTT
>TRBJ1-4|TRBV5-1|NA|NA
CASSTLTGREKLFF
TGCGCCAGCAGCACTCTGACAGGACGTGAAAAACTGTTTTTT
>TRBJ1-4|TRBV7-8|NA|NA
CASNQRRGFGEKLFF
TGTGCCAGCAACCAAAGGAGGGGTTTCGGTGAAAAACTGTTTTTT
>TRBJ2-1|TRBV6-6|NA|NA
CASSSELAGDEQFF
TGTGCCAGCAGTTCGGAACTAGCTGGGGATGAGCAGTTCTTC
>TRBJ2-5|TRBV5-1|NA|NA
CASSIDRQETQYF
TGCGCCAGCAGCATTGACAGACAAGAGACCCAGTACTTC
>TRBJ1-1|TRBV5-1|NA|NA
CASSSIGQRFEAFF
TGCGCCAGCAGCTCCATTGGACAGAGGTTTGAAGCTTTCTTT
>TRBJ2-3|TRBV27|TRBD1|NA
CASSPRTGYGTDTQYF
TGTGCCAGCAGTCCACGGACAGGGTACGGCACAGATACGCAGTATTTT
>TRBJ2-4|TRBV7-9|NA|NA
CASSFRQDIQYF
TGTGCCAGCAGCTTCAGGCAAGACATTCAGTACTTC
>TRBJ2-1|TRBV4-1|NA|NA
CASSQDMTGRNNEQFF
TGCGCCAGCAGCCAAGACATGACAGGTCGGAACAATGAGCAGTTCTTC
>TRBJ1-4|TRBV7-9|NA|NA
CASSLAADREKLFF
TGTGCCAGCAGCTTAGCGGCCGACAGGGAAAAACTGTTTTTT
>TRBJ2-3|TRBV7-6|TRBD1|NA
CASSRMTGAFHTQYF
TGTGCCAGCAGCCGGATGACAGGGGCGTTTCATACGCAGTATTTT
>TRBJ1-5|TRBV5-1|NA|NA
CASSLDGGGGNQPQHF
TGCGCCAGCAGCTTGGACGGGGGGGGCGGCAATCAGCCCCAGCATTTT
>TRBJ2-2|TRBV11-3|NA|once
CASSLRLEGGELFF
TGTGCCAGCAGCCTCAGACTAGAGGGGGGGGAGCTGTTTTTT
>TRBJ1-1|TRBV7-8|TRBD1|NA
CASSQQGAGTEAFF
TGTGCCAGCAGTCAACAGGGGGCTGGCACTGAAGCTTTCTTT
>TRBJ2-1|TRBV5-1|TRBD2|NA
CASSLSLAAGGEQFF
TGCGCCAGCAGCTTGTCCCTAGCGGCCGGAGGTGAGCAGTTCTTC
>TRBJ2-1|TRBV7-8|TRBD2|NA
CASSLTIILAGGFNEQFF
TGTGCCAGCAGCTTAACCATTATTCTAGCGGGAGGGTTTAATGAGCAGTTCTTC
>TRBJ2-2|TRBV11-3|NA|once
CASSLDQGGNTGELFF
TGTGCCAGCAGCTTAGATCAGGGGGGAAACACCGGGGAGCTGTTTTTT
>TRBJ2-4|TRBV7-2|NA|NA
CASSLLAANIQYF
TGTGCCAGCAGCTTATTGGCCGCAAACATTCAGTACTTC
>TRBJ1-1|TRBV19|TRBD1|once
CASSIGSGTGNTEAFF
TGTGCCAGTAGTATAGGTTCCGGGACAGGGAACACTGAAGCTTTCTTT
>TRBJ2-1|TRBV7-9|NA|NA
CASSFLQDEQFF
TGTGCCAGCAGCTTTTTACAAGATGAGCAGTTCTTC
>TRBJ1-5|TRBV5-6|TRBD1|NA
CASSVTGGYNQPQHF
TGTGCCAGCAGTGTGACAGGGGGGTACAATCAGCCCCAGCATTTT
>TRBJ1-1|TRBV5-6|NA|NA
CASSLSSTEAFF
TGTGCCAGCAGCTTGTCGAGCACTGAAGCTTTCTTT
>TRBJ2-1|TRBV9|TRBD2|NA
CASIPGGAGGRNEQFF
TGTGCCAGCATCCCCGGGGGAGCGGGGGGGCGCAATGAGCAGTTCTTC
>TRBJ1-1|TRBV14|NA|NA
CASSQDWRPSSSFF
TGTGCCAGCAGCCAAGATTGGAGACCCTCGTCGTCTTTCTTT